This T cell receptor (beta chain) was found in a study of blood T cell repertoires in COVID-19. Study context: The United States, Italy and Spain provided the acute and convalescent COVID-19 samples. T cells, B-cell-depleted T cells, or PBMCs supplied cDNA or gDNA.

Original processing notes: The assay estimated nucleated cells by amplifying reference gene primers. TCRdb's table, derived via immunoSEQ multiplex PCR, lists solely in-frame clones and lacks some. V, J and clone size derive from that table, while D and trimming were established from the DNA sequence. This sample has some 200,000 clones, with roughly 84% found just once. Trimming took 4 bases from V and 1 from J, leaving 11 bases between them. The CDR3 length is 15 residues. CDR1 is LGHDT and CDR2 is YNNKEL in the germline V gene (reference sequence). The gene calls are TRBV3-1 (or the pseudogene TRBV3-2) and TRBJ2-1; possibly TRBD2 for D (6 bases). The sequence was collected from a woman aged 60-75 years who had recovered from COVID-19. The sample comprised peripheral blood. CDR3 loop: CASSPRDLSYNEQFF. The CDR3 DNA follows: TGTGCCAGCAGCCCTCGGGACTTATCCTACAATGAGCAGTTCTTC.